The rows below give T cell receptor beta chains drawn from one sample of a study of cytomegalovirus exposure and HLA in healthy donors. Sequencing used immunoSEQ multiplex PCR; TCRdb keeps in-frame clones, though not all of them. Of around 130,000 clones listed, 81% are singletons. The sequenced material came from PBMCs. These TCRs come from a woman aged 40-49 years in good health and CMV-seronegative. Both conserved end residues are part of each CDR3. A D gene is named only where the DNA matches it firmly. Some rows mark clone size as missing; the rest say once, few, many or name a class of expanded clone.

V: TRBV7-9
size: .
J: TRBJ1-1
D: .
DNA: TGTGCCAGCAGCTCCCGCGGGGGGCAGGTCACTGAAGCTTTCTTT
CDR3: CASSSRGGQVTEAFF

V: TRBV19
size: .
J: TRBJ1-2
D: TRBD1
DNA: TGTGCCAGTAGACCGACAGGGGCGTACAACTATGGCTACACCTTC
CDR3: CASRPTGAYNYGYTF

V: TRBV29-1
size: .
J: TRBJ2-7
D: .
DNA: TGCAGCGTTTTGCCGGGAGAATCCTACGAGCAGTACTTC
CDR3: CSVLPGESYEQYF

V: TRBV19
size: .
J: TRBJ1-5
D: .
DNA: TGTGCCAGTAGTATACAGGGACATTCTAATCAGCCCCAGCATTTT
CDR3: CASSIQGHSNQPQHF

V: TRBV10-3
size: .
J: TRBJ2-7
D: TRBD2
DNA: TGTGCCATCAGTGAGTCTAGCGGGAGGGCCCTCTACGAGCAGTACTTC
CDR3: CAISESSGRALYEQYF

V: TRBV30
size: .
J: TRBJ2-7
D: TRBD2
DNA: TGTGCCGCCCGGGGTAGCGGGGCCTACGAGCAGTACTTC
CDR3: CAARGSGAYEQYF

V: TRBV28
size: many
J: TRBJ2-2
D: .
DNA: TGTGCCAGCAGCCCTTATAGTGCCGCCGGGGAGCTGTTTTTT
CDR3: CASSPYSAAGELFF

V: TRBV28
size: .
J: TRBJ2-7
D: TRBD1
DNA: TGTGCCAGCAGTTTCTACAGGGGCGAGCAGTACTTC
CDR3: CASSFYRGEQYF

V: TRBV6-1
size: .
J: TRBJ1-2
D: .
DNA: TGTGCCAGCAGTGACTACACAGACTATGGCTACACCTTC
CDR3: CASSDYTDYGYTF

V: TRBV11-2
size: .
J: TRBJ1-5
D: TRBD1
DNA: TGTGCCAGCAGCGCGTGGGACAGGGAGACTAATCAGCCCCAGCATTTT
CDR3: CASSAWDRETNQPQHF

V: TRBV5-1
size: .
J: TRBJ2-7
D: TRBD1
DNA: TGCGCCAGCAGCCCCGCCGGGACAGGGGTGGGTGAGCAGTACTTC
CDR3: CASSPAGTGVGEQYF

V: TRBV2
size: .
J: TRBJ2-6
D: .
DNA: TGTGCCAGCAGTTTGACGACTGCGGCTGGGGCCAACGTCCTGACTTTC
CDR3: CASSLTTAAGANVLTF